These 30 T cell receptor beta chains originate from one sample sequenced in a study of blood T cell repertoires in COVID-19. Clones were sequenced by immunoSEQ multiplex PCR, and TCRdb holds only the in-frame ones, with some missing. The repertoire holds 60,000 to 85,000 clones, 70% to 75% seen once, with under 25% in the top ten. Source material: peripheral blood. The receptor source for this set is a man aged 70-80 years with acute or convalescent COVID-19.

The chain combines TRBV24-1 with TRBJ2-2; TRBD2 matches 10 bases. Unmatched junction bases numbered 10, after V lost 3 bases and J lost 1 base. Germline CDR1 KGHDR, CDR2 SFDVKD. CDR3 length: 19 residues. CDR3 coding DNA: TGTGCCACCAGTGATCCCCCCCTAAGGACTAGCGGGAACACCGGGGAGCTGTTTTTT. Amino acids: CATSDPPLRTSGNTGELFF.

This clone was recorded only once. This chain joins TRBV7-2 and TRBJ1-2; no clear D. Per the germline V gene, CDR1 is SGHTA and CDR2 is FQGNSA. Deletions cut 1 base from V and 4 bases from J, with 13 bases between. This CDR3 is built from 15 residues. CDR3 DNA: TGTGCCAGCAGCTTAGAATTCGCGGAGGGCTATGGCTACACCTTC. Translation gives CASSLEFAEGYGYTF.

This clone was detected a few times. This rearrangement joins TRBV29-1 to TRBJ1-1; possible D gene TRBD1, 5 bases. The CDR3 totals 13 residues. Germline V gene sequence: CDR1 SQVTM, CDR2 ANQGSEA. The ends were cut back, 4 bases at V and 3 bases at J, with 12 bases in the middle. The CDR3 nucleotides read TGCAGCGTTGGGAGAAGCAGGGACACTGAAGCTTTCTTT. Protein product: CSVGRSRDTEAFF.

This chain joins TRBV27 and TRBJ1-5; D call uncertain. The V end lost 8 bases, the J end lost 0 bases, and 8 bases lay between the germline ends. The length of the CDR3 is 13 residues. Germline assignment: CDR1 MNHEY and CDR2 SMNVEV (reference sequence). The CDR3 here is CASRSYSNQPQHF. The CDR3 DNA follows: TGTGCCAGCCGCAGTTATAGCAATCAGCCCCAGCATTTT.

DNA of the CDR3: TGTGCCAGCAGCTTGCTGGCAGGGGGCTTCGGGAACACTGAAGCTTTCTTT. Its translation: CASSLLAGGFGNTEAFF. The chain recombines TRBV5-6 with TRBJ1-1, with 8 nucleotides matching TRBD1. V shed 1 base and J 1 base; nucleotides not matched to a gene: 9. In germline, CDR1 is SGHDT, CDR2 YYEEEE. CDR3 length: 17 residues.

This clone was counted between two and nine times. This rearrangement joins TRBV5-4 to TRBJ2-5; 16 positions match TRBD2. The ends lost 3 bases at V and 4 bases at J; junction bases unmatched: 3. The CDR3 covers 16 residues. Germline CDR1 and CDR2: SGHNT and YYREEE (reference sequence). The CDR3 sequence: CASSSGLAGGGETQYF. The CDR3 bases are TGTGCCAGCAGCTCGGGACTAGCGGGAGGGGGAGAGACCCAGTACTTC.

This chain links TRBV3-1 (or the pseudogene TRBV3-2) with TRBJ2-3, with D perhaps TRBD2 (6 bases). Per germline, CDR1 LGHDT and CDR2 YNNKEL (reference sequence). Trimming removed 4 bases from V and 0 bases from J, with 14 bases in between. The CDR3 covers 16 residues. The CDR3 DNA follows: TGTGCCAGCAGCCGGGCGGCAACTAGCAGCACAGATACGCAGTATTTT. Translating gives CASSRAATSSTDTQYF.

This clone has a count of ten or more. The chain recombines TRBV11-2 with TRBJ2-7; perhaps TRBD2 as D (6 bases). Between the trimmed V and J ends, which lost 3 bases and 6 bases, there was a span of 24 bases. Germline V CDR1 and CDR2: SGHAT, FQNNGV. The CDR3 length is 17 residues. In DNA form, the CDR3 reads TGTGCCAGCAGCTTCGGCCTAAGCGGGTACCCGGCGGGCGAGCAGTACTTC. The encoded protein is CASSFGLSGYPAGEQYF.

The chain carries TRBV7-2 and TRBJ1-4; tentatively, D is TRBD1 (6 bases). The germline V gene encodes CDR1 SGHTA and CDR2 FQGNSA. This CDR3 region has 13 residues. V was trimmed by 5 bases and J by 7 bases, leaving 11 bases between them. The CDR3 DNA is TGTGCCAGCAGCCGAGGGGGTTCTGAAAAACTGTTTTTT. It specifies CASSRGGSEKLFF.

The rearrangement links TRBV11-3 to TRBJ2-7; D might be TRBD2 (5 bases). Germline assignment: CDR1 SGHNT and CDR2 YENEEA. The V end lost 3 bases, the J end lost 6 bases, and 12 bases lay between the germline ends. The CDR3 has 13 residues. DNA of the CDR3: TGTGCCAGCAGCTTTGGGAGTACGGGCGAGCAGTACTTC. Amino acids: CASSFGSTGEQYF. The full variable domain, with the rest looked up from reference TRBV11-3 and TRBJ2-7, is EAGVVQSPRYKIIEKKQPVAFWCNPISGHNTLYWYLQNLGQGPELLIRYENEEAVDDSQLPKDRFSAERLKGVDSTLKIQPAELGDSAVYLCASSFGSTGEQYFGPGTRLTVT.

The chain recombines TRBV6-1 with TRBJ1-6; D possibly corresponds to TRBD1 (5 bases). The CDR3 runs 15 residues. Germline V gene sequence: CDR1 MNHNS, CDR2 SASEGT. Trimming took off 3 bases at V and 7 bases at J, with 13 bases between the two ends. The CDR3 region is CASSDAYRGNSPLHF. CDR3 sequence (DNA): TGTGCCAGCAGTGACGCCTATAGGGGAAATTCACCCCTCCACTTT.

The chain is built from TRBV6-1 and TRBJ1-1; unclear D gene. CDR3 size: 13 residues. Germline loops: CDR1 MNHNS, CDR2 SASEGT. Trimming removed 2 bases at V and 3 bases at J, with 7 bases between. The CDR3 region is CASSEFGDTEAFF. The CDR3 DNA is TGTGCCAGCAGTGAATTCGGGGACACTGAAGCTTTCTTT.

The CDR3 DNA is TGTGCCAGCAGTTTACCTAGGGCTTTGGGGGCGAACACTGAAGCTTTCTTT. As protein: CASSLPRALGANTEAFF. The chain carries TRBV28 and TRBJ1-1, with D maybe TRBD1 (6 bases). This CDR3 has 17 residues. Trimming left V 2 bases short and J 1 base short, with 17 bases between. CDR1 and CDR2 from the germline V gene are MDHEN and SYDVKM.

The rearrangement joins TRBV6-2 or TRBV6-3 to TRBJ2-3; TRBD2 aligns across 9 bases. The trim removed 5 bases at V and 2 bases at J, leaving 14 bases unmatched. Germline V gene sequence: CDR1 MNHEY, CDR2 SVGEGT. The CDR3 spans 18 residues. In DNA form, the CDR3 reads TGTGCCAGCAGTCCCGGGACTAGCTCTCTCTCTTACACAGATACGCAGTATTTT. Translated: CASSPGTSSLSYTDTQYF.

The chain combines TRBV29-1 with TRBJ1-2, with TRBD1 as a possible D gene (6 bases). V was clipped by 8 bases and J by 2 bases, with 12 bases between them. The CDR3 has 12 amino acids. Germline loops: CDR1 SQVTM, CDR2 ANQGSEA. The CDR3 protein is CSTTGNNYGYTF. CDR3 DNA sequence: TGCAGCACCACAGGGAACAACTATGGCTACACCTTC.

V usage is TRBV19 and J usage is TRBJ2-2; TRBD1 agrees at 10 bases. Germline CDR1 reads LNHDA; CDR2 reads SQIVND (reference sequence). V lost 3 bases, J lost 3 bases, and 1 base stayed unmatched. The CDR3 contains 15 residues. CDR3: CASSIGTGDTGELFF. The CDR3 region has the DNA TGTGCCAGTAGTATCGGGACAGGGGACACCGGGGAGCTGTTTTTT.

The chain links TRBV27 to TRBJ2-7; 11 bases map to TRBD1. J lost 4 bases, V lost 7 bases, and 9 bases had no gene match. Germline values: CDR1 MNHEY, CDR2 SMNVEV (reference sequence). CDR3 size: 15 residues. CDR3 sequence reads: CASIRGGQGAYEQYF. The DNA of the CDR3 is TGTGCCAGCATCCGGGGTGGACAGGGGGCATACGAGCAGTACTTC.

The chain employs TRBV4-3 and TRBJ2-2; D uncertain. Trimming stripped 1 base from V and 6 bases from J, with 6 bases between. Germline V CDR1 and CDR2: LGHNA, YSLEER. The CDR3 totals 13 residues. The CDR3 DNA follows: TGCGCCAGCAGCCAAGGCGAGGCCGGGGAGCTGTTTTTT. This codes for CASSQGEAGELFF.

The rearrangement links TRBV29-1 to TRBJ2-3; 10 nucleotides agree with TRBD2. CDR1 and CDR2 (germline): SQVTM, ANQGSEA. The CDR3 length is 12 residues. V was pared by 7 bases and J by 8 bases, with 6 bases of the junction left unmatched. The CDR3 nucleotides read TGCAGCGGGGCTAGCGGGGGATTTACGCAGTATTTT. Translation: CSGASGGFTQYF.

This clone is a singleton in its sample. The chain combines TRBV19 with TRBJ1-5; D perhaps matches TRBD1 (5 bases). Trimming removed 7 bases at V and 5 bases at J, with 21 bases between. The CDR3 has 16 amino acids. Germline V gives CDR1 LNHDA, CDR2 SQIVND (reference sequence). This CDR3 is CASINPWGQPDQPQHF. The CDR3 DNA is TGTGCCAGTATCAACCCGTGGGGCCAACCCGATCAGCCCCAGCATTTT.

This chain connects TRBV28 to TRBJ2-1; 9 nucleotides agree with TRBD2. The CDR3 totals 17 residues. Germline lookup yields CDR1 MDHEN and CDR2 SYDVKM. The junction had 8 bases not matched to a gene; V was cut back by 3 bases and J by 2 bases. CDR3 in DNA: TGTGCCAGCAGTTTTGGCGACCGCGGGAGGGCCTACAATGAGCAGTTCTTC. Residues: CASSFGDRGRAYNEQFF.

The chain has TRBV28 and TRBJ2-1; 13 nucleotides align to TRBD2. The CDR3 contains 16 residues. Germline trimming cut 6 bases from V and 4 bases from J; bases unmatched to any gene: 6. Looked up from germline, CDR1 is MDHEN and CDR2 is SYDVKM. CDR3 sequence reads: CASRNPGLAGYNEQFF. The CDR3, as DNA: TGTGCCAGCAGGAATCCGGGACTAGCGGGGTACAATGAGCAGTTCTTC.

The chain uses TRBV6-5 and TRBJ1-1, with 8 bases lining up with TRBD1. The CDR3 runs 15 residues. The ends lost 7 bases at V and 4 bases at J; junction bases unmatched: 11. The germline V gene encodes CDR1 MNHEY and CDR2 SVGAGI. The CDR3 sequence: CASIYRGGEGTEAFF. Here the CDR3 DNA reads TGTGCCAGCATCTACAGGGGGGGAGAAGGCACTGAAGCTTTCTTT.

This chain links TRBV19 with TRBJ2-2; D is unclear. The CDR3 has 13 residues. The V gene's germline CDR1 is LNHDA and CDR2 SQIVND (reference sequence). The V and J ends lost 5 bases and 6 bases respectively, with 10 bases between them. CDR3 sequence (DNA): TGTGCCAGTAGTCCTTGGCCACCCGGGGAGCTGTTTTTT. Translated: CASSPWPPGELFF.

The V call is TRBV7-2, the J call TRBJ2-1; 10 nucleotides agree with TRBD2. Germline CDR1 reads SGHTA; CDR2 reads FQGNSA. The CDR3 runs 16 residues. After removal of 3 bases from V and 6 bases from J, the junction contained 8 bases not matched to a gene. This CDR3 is CASSFPGLAFSNEQFF. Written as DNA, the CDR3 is TGTGCCAGCAGCTTCCCGGGACTAGCGTTCTCCAATGAGCAGTTCTTC.

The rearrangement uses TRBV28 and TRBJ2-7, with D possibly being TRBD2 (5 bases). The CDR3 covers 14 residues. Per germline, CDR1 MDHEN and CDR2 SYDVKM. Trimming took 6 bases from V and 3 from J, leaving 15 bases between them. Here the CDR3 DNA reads TGTGCCAGCAGCCTCCGGGGAGTGTTCTACGAGCAGTACTTC. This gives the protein CASSLRGVFYEQYF.

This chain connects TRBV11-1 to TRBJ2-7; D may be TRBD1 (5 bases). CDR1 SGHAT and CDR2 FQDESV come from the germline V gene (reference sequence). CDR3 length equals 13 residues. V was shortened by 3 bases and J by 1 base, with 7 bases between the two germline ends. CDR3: CASSLGQSYEQYF. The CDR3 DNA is TGTGCCAGCAGCTTGGGGCAGTCCTACGAGCAGTACTTC.

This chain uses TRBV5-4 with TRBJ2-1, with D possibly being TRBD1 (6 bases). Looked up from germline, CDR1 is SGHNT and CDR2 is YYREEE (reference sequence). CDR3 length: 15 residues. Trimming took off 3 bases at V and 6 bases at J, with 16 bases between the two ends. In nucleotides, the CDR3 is TGTGCCAGCAGCTGGGCGGCCCAGGGGCTCAATGAGCAGTTCTTC. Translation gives CASSWAAQGLNEQFF.

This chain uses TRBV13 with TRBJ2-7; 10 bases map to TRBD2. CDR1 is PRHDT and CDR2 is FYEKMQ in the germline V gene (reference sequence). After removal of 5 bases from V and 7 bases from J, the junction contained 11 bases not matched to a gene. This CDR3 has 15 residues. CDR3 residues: CASSLLLAGTSEQYF. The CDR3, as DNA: TGTGCCAGCAGCCTACTACTAGCGGGGACCTCGGAGCAGTACTTC.

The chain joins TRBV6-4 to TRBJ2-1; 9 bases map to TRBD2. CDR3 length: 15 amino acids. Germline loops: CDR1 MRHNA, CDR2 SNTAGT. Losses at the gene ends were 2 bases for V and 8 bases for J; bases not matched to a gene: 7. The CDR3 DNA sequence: TGTGCCAGCAGTGACATCGCGGGGGGGCCCGATGAGCAGTTCTTC. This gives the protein CASSDIAGGPDEQFF.